This is a list of T cell receptor beta chains from one sample in a study of blood T cell repertoires in COVID-19. Assay used: immunoSEQ multiplex PCR; TCRdb lists only in-frame clones, some missing. This repertoire shows about 100,000 clones, around 87% found once; its top ten account for more than 9%. The sample comprised peripheral blood. These receptor sequences come from a woman aged 25-40 years with acute or convalescent COVID-19. CDR3s include the opening cysteine and the closing phenylalanine or tryptophan.

j_call v_call cdr3_aa
TRBJ1-1 TRBV5-1 CASSLATYTEAFF
TRBJ1-2 TRBV19 CASSPSTGGGYGYTF
TRBJ2-1 TRBV13 CASSDKPPTGSSYNEQFF
TRBJ2-3 TRBV6-5 CASSSTALSTDTQYF
TRBJ1-2 TRBV24-1 CASQGDGMDGYTF
TRBJ1-2 TRBV5-1 CASSLGAASSGGGYTF
TRBJ2-1 TRBV5-6 CASSLWRDNEQFF
TRBJ2-6 TRBV28 CASSLTRSGANVLTF
TRBJ1-4 TRBV19 CASSPTRTGEKLFF
TRBJ2-3 TRBV20-1 CSASKSDPGADTQYF
TRBJ1-1 TRBV28 CASSHPQGWGTEAFF
TRBJ1-3 TRBV28 CAGSSSDRYSGNTIYF
TRBJ1-2 TRBV29-1 CSVREALSNYGYTF
TRBJ1-5 TRBV30 CAWGQSNQPQHF
TRBJ1-4 TRBV12-2 CASRPFRVWDEKLFF
TRBJ1-2 TRBV11-3 CASSYRENYGYTF
TRBJ1-5 TRBV28 CASSPDRGFLGNQPQHF
TRBJ2-2 TRBV24-1 CATSTAGLRTGELFF
TRBJ2-7 TRBV5-1 CASSLGQGPHEQYF
TRBJ1-1 TRBV28 CASSPGGKNTEAFF
TRBJ2-7 TRBV3-1/TRBV3-2 CASSQDRRGTYEQYF
TRBJ2-7 TRBV6-6 CASSPTPSGVSYEQYF
TRBJ1-5 TRBV5-1 CASSLGHSNQPQHF
TRBJ1-6 TRBV7-2 CASSSPRQANSPLHF
TRBJ2-7 TRBV5-1 CASSLAGDGKYEQYF
TRBJ1-2 TRBV7-8 CASSLRDSRNYGYTF
TRBJ1-4 TRBV28 CASSLNTAEKLFF
TRBJ2-1 TRBV2 CAGRQGSSYNEQFF
TRBJ1-1 TRBV7-9 CASSLLGQFTEAFF
TRBJ2-6 TRBV2 CAGTGVGANVLTF
TRBJ2-3 TRBV9 CASSAPGKSTDTQYF
TRBJ2-2 TRBV7-6 CASSLEGAGTGELFF